This TCR beta chain was captured by sequencing in a study of CD8+CD57+ T cells in acquired aplastic anemia. Study information: Sorted cells (CD4+ and CD8+) yielded DNA amounts that averaged approximately 3.1 ug.

J was trimmed by 6 bases and V by 5 bases; bases with no gene match: 6. The CDR3 length is 14 residues. Per germline, CDR1 SGHVS and CDR2 FNYEAQ. It was genomic DNA that served as the template for profiling TCR beta VDJ and CDR3. TCRdb itself ran the reads through MiXCR, one entry per CDR3 protein. The sample lists approximately 50,000 distinct CDR3 sequences, around 70% occurring once. Study-wide findings and caveats: Fewer than 30 CD8+ CDR3 sequences were shared between patients and controls.

To note about this clonotype: Its antigen remains unidentified.

The clonotype was recovered from a human donor in good health, serving as a control. V usage is TRBV7-6 and J usage is TRBJ1-2, with 10 bases matching TRBD1. Sequencing used sorted CD4+, CD8+, or CD8+CD57+ T cells (not recorded which) from PBMCs. CDR3 DNA: TGTGCCAGCAGCCCTGGGACAGGGGACAATGGCTACACCTTC. Translated: CASSPGTGDNGYTF.